The rows below give T cell receptor beta chains drawn from one sample of a study of blood T cells in healthy people across ages. Via MiXCR, TCRdb re-called the 5' RACE reads, giving one row per CDR3 protein. Among over 1,500,000 distinct CDR3 sequences, about 50% were seen once, and the ten largest hold less than 2.5%. Sequencing input: blood. The receptors stem from a middle-aged woman in good health. Both conserved end residues are part of each CDR3. Fields, in order: CDR3 length, V gene, clone size, J gene, D gene, CDR3 protein, CDR3 DNA. A D gene is named only where the DNA matches it firmly. The listing skips clone size in some rows; elsewhere it reads once, few, many or a size class.

14	TRBV20-1	few	TRBJ2-3	TRBD1	CSAPAGGNTDTQYF	TGCAGTGCTCCTGCAGGGGGAAACACAGATACGCAGTATTTT
14	TRBV5-1	.	TRBJ2-1	.	CASSLADSYKEQFF	TGCGCCAGCAGCTTGGCAGACTCCTACAAGGAGCAGTTCTTC
14	TRBV2	.	TRBJ2-1	.	CASSEYPVRREQFF	TGTGCCAGCAGTGAATATCCCGTCAGGCGTGAGCAGTTCTTC
14	TRBV6-5	.	TRBJ1-2	.	CASSYAQGSYGYTF	TGTGCCAGCAGTTACGCCCAGGGTAGCTATGGCTACACCTTC
14	TRBV5-4	once	TRBJ1-1	.	CASSFMFVNTEAFF	TGTGCCAGCAGCTTCATGTTTGTGAACACTGAAGCTTTCTTT
16	TRBV6-5	.	TRBJ1-1	.	CASSYAGVGVNTEAFF	TGTGCCAGCAGTTACGCCGGAGTAGGCGTGAACACTGAAGCTTTCTTT
13	TRBV20-1	.	TRBJ2-6	.	CSAPRSGANVLTF	TGCAGTGCTCCTCGCTCTGGGGCCAACGTCCTGACTTTC
16	TRBV7-2	few	TRBJ2-7	.	CASSLGSPGGGYEQYF	TGTGCCAGCAGCTTAGGATCCCCAGGGGGGGGGTACGAGCAGTACTTC
15	TRBV12-3/TRBV12-4	.	TRBJ1-2	TRBD1	CASSLVLHRGDGYTF	TGTGCCAGCAGTTTAGTTCTCCACAGGGGCGATGGCTACACCTTC
17	TRBV27	.	TRBJ1-6	.	CASSLIRQVNYNSPLHF	TGTGCCAGCAGTTTAATTCGGCAGGTTAACTATAATTCACCCCTCCACTTT
14	TRBV7-9	once	TRBJ2-7	.	CASSLATRGYEQYF	TGTGCCAGCAGCTTAGCGACCAGGGGTTACGAGCAGTACTTC
17	TRBV18	many	TRBJ2-5	TRBD1	CASSPPGRTGGVKTQYF	TGTGCCAGCTCACCACCAGGGAGAACAGGGGGTGTAAAGACCCAGTACTTC
16	TRBV12-3/TRBV12-4	.	TRBJ1-6	TRBD1	CASSLGDRGRGSPLHF	TGTGCCAGCAGTTTAGGGGACAGGGGGCGAGGTTCACCCCTCCACTTT
15	TRBV25-1	.	TRBJ2-1	TRBD1	CASSPLRGREDEQFF	TGTGCCAGCAGCCCGTTGAGGGGGCGCGAGGATGAGCAGTTCTTC
12	TRBV29-1	many	TRBJ2-6	.	CSVSSGANVLTF	TGCAGCGTTAGCTCTGGGGCCAACGTCCTGACTTTC
14	TRBV4-1	many	TRBJ2-5	.	CASSQGVRQETQYF	TGCGCCAGCAGCCAAGGGGTGCGTCAAGAGACCCAGTACTTC
15	TRBV4-2	.	TRBJ2-7	.	CASSQAEGVGYEQYF	TGTGCCAGCAGCCAAGCCGAGGGGGTGGGATACGAGCAGTACTTC
17	TRBV5-1	.	TRBJ2-3	TRBD2	CASSRLGLAGSTDTQYF	TGCGCCAGCAGTCGCCTGGGACTAGCGGGGAGCACAGATACGCAGTATTTT
14	TRBV4-3	few	TRBJ2-5	TRBD1	CASSRGTGQETQYF	TGCGCCAGCAGCCGAGGGACAGGCCAAGAGACCCAGTACTTC
15	TRBV9	once	TRBJ1-2	TRBD1	CASSVGQLLNYGYTF	TGTGCCAGCAGCGTGGGACAGCTACTTAACTATGGCTACACCTTC
17	TRBV6-2/TRBV6-3	few	TRBJ2-7	TRBD1	CASCQGQGIPLHYEQYF	TGTGCCAGCTGCCAGGGACAGGGGATCCCCCTCCACTACGAGCAGTACTTC
16	TRBV7-9	few	TRBJ2-1	TRBD1	CASSPDRGNSYNEQFF	TGTGCCAGCAGCCCAGACAGGGGCAACTCCTACAATGAGCAGTTCTTC
15	TRBV12-3/TRBV12-4	.	TRBJ2-7	.	CASSPVGTLSYEQYF	TGTGCCAGCAGTCCTGTCGGGACACTCTCCTACGAGCAGTACTTC
16	TRBV6-6	few	TRBJ2-3	TRBD2	CASSSRTSGITDTQYF	TGTGCCAGCAGTTCTCGGACTAGCGGTATCACAGATACGCAGTATTTT